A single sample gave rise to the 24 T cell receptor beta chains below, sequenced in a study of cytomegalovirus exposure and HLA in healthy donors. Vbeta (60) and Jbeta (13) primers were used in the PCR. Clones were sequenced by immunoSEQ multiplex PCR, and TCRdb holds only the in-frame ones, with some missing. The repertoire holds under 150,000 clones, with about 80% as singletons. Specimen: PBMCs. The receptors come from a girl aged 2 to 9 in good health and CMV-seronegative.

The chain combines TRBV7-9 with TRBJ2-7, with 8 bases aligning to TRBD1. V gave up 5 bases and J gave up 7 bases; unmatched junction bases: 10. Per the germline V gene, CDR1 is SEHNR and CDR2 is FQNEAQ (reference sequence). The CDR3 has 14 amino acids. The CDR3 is CASSQGQGRTEQYF. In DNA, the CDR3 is TGTGCCAGCAGCCAAGGACAGGGAAGGACAGAGCAGTACTTC.

The CDR3 DNA is TGTGCCAGCAGCTTAACTAGCGGCAATGAGGAGACCCAGTACTTC. Protein sequence: CASSLTSGNEETQYF. The chain combines TRBV7-2 with TRBJ2-5, with 8 nucleotides matching TRBD2. Trimming took 2 bases from V and 5 from J; bases not matched to a gene: 7. This CDR3 is built from 15 residues. Germline V gene lookup returns CDR1 SGHTA and CDR2 FQGNSA.

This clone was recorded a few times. CDR3 bases: TGTGCCATCAGTGAGTTAAGGGACAGGGAACAAGAGACCCAGTACTTC. Translating gives CAISELRDREQETQYF. The chain is built from TRBV10-3 and TRBJ2-5; TRBD1 matches at 9 bases. CDR3 size: 16 residues. In germline, CDR1 is ENHRY, CDR2 SYGVKD. After removal of 1 base from V and 2 bases from J, the junction contained 5 bases not matched to a gene.

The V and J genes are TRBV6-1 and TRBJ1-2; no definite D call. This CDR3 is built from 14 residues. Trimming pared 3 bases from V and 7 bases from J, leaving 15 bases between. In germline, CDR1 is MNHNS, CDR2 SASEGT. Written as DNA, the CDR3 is TGTGCCAGCAGTGATAAAATCGAGGGTTCTGGCTACACCTTC. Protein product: CASSDKIEGSGYTF.

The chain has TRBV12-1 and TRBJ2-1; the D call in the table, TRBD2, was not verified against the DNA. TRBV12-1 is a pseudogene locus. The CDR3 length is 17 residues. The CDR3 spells CASSRRTSGYFLDEQFF. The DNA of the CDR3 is TGTGCCAGCAGCAGGAGGACTAGCGGGTACTTTCTGGATGAGCAGTTCTTC.

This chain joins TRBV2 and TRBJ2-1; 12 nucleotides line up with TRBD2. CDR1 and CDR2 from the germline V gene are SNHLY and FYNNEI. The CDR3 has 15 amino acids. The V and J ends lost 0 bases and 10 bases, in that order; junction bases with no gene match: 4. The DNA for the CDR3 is TGTGCCAGCAGTGAAGCTTGGCTAGCGGGAGGGGAGCAGTTCTTC. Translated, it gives CASSEAWLAGGEQFF. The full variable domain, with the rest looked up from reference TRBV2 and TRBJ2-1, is EPEVTQTPSHQVTQMGQEVILRCVPISNHLYFYWYRQILGQKVEFLVSFYNNEISEKSEIFDDQFSVERPDGSNFTLKIRSTKLEDSAMYFCASSEAWLAGGEQFFGPGTRLTVL.

This chain's CDR3 is CAISVESFGYGYTF. CDR3 in DNA: TGTGCCATCAGTGTAGAGTCGTTCGGCTATGGCTACACCTTC. The chain has TRBV10-3 and TRBJ1-2; D not certain. The CDR3 is 14 residues long. CDR1 ENHRY and CDR2 SYGVKD come from the germline V gene. V lost 4 bases to trimming and J lost 4 bases, with 13 bases between them.

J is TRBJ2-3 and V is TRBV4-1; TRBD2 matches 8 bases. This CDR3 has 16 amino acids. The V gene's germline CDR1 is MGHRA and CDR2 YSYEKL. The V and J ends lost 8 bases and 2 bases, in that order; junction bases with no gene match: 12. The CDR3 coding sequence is TGCGCCAGCCGCAGGACAACTAGCGGAGTCACAGATACGCAGTATTTT. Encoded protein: CASRRTTSGVTDTQYF.

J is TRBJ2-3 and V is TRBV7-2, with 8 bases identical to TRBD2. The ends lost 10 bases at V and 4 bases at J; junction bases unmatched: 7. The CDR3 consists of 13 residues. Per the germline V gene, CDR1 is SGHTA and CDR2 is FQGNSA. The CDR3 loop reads CAIGLAPPDTQYF. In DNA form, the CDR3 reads TGTGCCATCGGACTAGCCCCCCCAGATACGCAGTATTTT.

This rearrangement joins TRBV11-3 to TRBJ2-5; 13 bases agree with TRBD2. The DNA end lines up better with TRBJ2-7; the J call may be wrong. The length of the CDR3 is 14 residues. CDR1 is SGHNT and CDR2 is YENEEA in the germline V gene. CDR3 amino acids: CASSSGLAGDEQYF. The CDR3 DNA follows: TGTGCCAGCAGCTCCGGACTAGCGGGGGACGAGCAGTACTTC.

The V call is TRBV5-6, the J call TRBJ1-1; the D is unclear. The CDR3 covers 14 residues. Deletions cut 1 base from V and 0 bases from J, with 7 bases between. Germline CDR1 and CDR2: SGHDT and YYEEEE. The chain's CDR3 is CASSLFGVNTEAFF. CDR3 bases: TGTGCCAGCAGCTTGTTCGGGGTGAACACTGAAGCTTTCTTT.

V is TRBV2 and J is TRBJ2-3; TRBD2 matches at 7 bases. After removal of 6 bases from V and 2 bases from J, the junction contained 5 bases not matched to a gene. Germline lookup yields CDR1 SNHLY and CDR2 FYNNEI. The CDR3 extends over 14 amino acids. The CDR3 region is CASRKGDYTDTQYF. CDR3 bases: TGTGCCAGCAGAAAAGGGGACTACACAGATACGCAGTATTTT.

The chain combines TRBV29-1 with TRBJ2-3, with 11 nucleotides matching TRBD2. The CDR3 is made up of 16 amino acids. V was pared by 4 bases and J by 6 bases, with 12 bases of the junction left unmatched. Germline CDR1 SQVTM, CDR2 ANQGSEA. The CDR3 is CSVVTSSGGWADTQYF. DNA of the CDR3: TGCAGCGTTGTTACTTCTAGCGGGGGGTGGGCCGATACGCAGTATTTT.

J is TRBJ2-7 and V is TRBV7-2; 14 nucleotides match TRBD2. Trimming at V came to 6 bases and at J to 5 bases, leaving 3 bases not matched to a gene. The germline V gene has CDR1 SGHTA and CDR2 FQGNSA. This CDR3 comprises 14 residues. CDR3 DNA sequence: TGTGCCAGCAGTCCGGGACTAGCGGGAGACGAGCAGTACTTC. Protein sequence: CASSPGLAGDEQYF.

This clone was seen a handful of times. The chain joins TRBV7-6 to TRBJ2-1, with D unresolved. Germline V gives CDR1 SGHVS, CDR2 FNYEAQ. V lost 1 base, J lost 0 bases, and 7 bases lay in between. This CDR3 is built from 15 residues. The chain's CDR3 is CASSLGISSYNEQFF. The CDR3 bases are TGTGCCAGCAGCTTAGGAATTAGCTCCTACAATGAGCAGTTCTTC.

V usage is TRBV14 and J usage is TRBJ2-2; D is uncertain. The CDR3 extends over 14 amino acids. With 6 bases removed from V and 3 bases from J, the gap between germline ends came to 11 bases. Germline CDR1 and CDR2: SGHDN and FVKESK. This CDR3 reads CASSPFIYTGELFF. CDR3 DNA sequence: TGTGCCAGCAGTCCCTTTATATACACCGGGGAGCTGTTTTTT.

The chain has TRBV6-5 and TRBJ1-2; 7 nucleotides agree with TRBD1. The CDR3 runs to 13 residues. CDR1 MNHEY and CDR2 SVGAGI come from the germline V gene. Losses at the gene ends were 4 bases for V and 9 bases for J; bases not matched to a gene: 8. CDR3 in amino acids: CASSSLDRVSYTF. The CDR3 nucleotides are TGTGCCAGCAGTTCCCTAGACAGGGTGAGCTACACCTTC.

The CDR3 region is CASSPTGGYADTQYF. As DNA, the CDR3 is TGTGCCAGCAGCCCCACAGGGGGGTACGCAGATACGCAGTATTTT. This sequence joins TRBV9 and TRBJ2-3; 8 bases line up with TRBD1. J was trimmed by 4 bases and V by 4 bases; bases with no gene match: 8. CDR1 SGDLS and CDR2 YYNGEE come from the germline V gene. This CDR3 contains 15 residues.

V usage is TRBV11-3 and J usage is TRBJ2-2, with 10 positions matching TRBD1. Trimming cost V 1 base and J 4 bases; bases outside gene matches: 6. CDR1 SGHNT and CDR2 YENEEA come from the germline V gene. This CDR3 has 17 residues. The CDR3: CASSLAAWTGGTGELFF. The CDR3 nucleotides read TGTGCCAGCAGCTTAGCCGCCTGGACAGGGGGCACCGGGGAGCTGTTTTTT.

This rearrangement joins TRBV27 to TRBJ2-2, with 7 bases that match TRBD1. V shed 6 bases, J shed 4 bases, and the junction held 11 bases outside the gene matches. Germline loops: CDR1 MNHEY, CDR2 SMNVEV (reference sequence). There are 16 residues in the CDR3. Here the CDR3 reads CASRTTGARLTGELFF. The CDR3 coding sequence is TGTGCCAGCAGGACAACAGGGGCTCGACTCACCGGGGAGCTGTTTTTT.

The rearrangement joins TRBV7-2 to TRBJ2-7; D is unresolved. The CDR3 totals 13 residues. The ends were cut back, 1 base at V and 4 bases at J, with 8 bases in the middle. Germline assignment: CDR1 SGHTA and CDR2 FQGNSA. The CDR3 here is CASSLDQTYEQYF. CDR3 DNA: TGTGCCAGCAGCTTAGATCAGACTTACGAGCAGTACTTC.

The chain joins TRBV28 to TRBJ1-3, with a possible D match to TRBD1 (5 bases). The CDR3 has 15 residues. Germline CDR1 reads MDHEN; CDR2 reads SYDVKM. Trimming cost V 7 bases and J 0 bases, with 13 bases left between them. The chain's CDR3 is CASTRQPSSGNTIYF. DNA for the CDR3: TGTGCCAGCACCCGACAGCCTAGCTCTGGAAACACCATATATTTT.

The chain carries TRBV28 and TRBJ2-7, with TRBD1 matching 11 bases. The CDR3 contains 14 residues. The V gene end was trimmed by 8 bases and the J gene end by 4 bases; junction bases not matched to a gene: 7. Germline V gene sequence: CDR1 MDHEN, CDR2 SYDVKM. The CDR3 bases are TGTGCCAGCTCACGGACAGGGGGCTTGTACGAGCAGTACTTC. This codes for CASSRTGGLYEQYF.

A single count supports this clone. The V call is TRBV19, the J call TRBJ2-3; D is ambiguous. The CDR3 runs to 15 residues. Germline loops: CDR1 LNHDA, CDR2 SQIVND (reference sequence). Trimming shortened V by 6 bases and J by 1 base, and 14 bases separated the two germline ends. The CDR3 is CASSREDLRTDTQYF. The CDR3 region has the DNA TGTGCCAGTAGCCGAGAGGATTTGCGCACAGATACGCAGTATTTT.